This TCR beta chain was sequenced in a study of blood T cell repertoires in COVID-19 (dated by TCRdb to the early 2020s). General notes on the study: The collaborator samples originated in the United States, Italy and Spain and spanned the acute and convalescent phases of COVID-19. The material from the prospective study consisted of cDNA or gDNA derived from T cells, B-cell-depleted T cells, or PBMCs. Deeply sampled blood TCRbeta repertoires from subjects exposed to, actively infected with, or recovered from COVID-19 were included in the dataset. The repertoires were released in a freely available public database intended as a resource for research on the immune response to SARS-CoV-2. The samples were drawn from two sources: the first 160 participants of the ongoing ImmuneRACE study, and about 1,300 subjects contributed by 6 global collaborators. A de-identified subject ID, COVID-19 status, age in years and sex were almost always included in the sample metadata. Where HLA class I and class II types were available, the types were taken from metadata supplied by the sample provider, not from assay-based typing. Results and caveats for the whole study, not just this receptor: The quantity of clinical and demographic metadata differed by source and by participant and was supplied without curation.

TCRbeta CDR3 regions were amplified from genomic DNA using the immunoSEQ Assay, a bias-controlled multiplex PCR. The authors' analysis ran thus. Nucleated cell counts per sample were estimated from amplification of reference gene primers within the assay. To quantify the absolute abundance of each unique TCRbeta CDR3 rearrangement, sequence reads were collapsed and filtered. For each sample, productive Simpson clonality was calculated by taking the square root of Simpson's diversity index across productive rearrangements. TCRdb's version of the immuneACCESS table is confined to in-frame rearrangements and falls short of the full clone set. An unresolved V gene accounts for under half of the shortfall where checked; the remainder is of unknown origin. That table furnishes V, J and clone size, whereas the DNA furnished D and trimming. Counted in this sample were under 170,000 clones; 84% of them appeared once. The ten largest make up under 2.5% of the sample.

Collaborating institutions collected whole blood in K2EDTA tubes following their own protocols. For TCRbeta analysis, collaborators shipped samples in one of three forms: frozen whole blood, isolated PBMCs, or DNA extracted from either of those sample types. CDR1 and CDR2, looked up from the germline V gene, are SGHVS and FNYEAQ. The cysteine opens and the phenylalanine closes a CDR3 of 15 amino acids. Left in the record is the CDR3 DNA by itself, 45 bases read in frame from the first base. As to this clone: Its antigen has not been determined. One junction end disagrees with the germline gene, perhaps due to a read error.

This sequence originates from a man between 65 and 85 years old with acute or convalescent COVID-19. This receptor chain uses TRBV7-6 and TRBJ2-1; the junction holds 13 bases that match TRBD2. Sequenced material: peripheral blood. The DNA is TGTGCCAGCAGCGTAGCCACTAGCGGGAGGGTTGAGCAGTTCTTC. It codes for CASSVATSGRVEQFF.